This TCR beta chain was identified during a study of blood T cell repertoires in COVID-19. Study at large: Samples of COVID-19 (acute and convalescent) were obtained from the United States, Italy and Spain. T cells, B-cell-depleted T cells, or PBMCs supplied cDNA or gDNA.

As originally analysed: Estimates of nucleated cell counts were drawn from the amplification of reference gene primers. The method was immunoSEQ multiplex PCR; TCRdb's version includes in-frame clones alone and lacks a portion of them. V and J calls and clone size are copied from that table; D and trimming were computed from the DNA. The table lists 360,000 or so clones, 90% of them singletons. The CDR3 spans 13 residues. Germline values: CDR1 MNHNS, CDR2 SASEGT. V gave up 2 bases and J gave up 8 bases, with 7 bases separating them. Material for sequencing was peripheral blood. The chain employs TRBV6-1 and TRBJ1-6; D is uncertain. This clonotype originated in a man younger than 35 with active or convalescent COVID-19. The CDR3 spells CASSELADSPLHF. For the CDR3, the DNA is TGTGCCAGCAGTGAATTGGCGGATTCACCCCTCCACTTT.